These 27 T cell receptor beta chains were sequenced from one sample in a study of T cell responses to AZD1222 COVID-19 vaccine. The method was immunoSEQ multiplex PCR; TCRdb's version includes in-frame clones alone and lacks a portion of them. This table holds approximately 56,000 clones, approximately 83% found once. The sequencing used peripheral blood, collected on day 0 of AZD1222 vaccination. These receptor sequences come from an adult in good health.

CDR3 nucleotide sequence: TGCAGTGCTAGTAAGGGGGTAACTGAAGCTTTCTTT. Translated: CSASKGVTEAFF. The chain links TRBV20-1 to TRBJ1-1; a weak D match, TRBD1 (6 bases). The V end was cut by 3 bases, the J end by 5 bases, with 10 bases between. Germline CDR1 reads DFQATT; CDR2 reads SNEGSKA (reference sequence). CDR3 size: 12 residues.

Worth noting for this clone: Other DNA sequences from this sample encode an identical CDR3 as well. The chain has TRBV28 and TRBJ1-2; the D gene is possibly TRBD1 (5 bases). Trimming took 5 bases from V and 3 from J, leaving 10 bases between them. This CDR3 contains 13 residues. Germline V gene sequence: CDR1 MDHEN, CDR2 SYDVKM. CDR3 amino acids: CASSQDSYYGYTF. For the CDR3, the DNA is TGTGCCAGCAGTCAAGACAGCTACTATGGCTACACCTTC.

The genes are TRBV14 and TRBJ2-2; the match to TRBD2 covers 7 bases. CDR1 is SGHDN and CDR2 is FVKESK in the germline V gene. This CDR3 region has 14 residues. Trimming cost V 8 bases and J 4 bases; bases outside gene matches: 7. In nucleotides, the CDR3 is TGTGCCAGCCTGGGGAGGGGTGGCACCGGGGAGCTGTTTTTT. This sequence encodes CASLGRGGTGELFF.

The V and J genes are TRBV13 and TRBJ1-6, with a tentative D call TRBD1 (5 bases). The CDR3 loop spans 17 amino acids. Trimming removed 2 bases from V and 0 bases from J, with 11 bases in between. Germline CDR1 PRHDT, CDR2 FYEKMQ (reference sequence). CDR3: CASSLRGASSYNSPLHF. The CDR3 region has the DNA TGTGCCAGCAGCTTACGAGGGGCGAGCTCCTATAATTCACCCCTCCACTTT.

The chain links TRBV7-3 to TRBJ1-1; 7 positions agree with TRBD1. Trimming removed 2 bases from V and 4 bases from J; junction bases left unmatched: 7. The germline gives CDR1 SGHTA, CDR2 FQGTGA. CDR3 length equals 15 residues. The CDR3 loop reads CASSLGTGEGTEAFF. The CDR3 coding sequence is TGTGCCAGCAGCTTAGGTACAGGGGAGGGCACTGAAGCTTTCTTT.

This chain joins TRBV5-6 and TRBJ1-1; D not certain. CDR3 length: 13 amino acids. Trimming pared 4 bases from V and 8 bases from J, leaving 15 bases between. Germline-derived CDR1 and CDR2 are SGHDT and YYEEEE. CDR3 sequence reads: CASSPRGVGEAFF. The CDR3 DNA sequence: TGTGCCAGCAGCCCCCGCGGGGTGGGCGAAGCTTTCTTT.

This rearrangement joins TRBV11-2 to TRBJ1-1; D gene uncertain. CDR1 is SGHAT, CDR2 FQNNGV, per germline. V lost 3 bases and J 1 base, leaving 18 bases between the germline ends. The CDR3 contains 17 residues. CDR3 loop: CASSLGGQFLKNTEAFF. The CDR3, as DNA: TGTGCCAGCAGCTTGGGTGGTCAATTTTTAAAGAACACTGAAGCTTTCTTT.

Here the CDR3 reads CASSMRGDQPQHF. Here the CDR3 DNA reads TGTGCCAGTAGTATGAGGGGGGATCAGCCCCAGCATTTT. The chain joins TRBV19 to TRBJ1-5, with a tentative D call TRBD1 (6 bases). The CDR3 loop spans 13 amino acids. Germline V lookup: CDR1 LNHDA, CDR2 SQIVND (reference sequence). V lost 3 bases and J lost 5, with 8 bases in between.

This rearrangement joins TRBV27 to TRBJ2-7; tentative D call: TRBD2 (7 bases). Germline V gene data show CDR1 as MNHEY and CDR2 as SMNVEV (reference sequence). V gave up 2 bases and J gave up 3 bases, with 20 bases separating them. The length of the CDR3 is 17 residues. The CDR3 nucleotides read TGTGCCAGCAGTTTAAGGGGAGGGGGGGACCCGCACTACGAGCAGTACTTC. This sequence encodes CASSLRGGGDPHYEQYF.

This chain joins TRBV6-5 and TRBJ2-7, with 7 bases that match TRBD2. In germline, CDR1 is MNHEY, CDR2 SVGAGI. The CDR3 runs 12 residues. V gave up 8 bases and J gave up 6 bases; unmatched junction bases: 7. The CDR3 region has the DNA TGTGCCAGCGGGCGGGGGTTGAGCGAGCAGTACTTC. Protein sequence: CASGRGLSEQYF.

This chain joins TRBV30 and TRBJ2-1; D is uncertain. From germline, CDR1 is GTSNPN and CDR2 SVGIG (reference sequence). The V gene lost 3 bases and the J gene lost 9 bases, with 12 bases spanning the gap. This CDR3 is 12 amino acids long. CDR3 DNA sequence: TGTGCCTGGAGGGTAGGGCGCGGTGAGCAGTTCTTC. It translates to CAWRVGRGEQFF.

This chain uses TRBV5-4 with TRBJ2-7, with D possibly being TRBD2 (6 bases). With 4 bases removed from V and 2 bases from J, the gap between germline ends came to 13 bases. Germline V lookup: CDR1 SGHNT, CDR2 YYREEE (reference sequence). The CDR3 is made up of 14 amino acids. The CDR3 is CASSPGELAYEQYF. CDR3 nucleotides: TGTGCCAGCAGCCCGGGGGAACTAGCCTACGAGCAGTACTTC.

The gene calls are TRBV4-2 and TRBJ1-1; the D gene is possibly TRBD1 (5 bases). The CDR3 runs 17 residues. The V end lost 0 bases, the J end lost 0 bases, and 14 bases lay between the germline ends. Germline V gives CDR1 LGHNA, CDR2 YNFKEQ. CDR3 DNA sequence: TGTGCCAGCAGCCAAGATGAGGGGAGACGGCTGAACACTGAAGCTTTCTTT. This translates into CASSQDEGRRLNTEAFF.

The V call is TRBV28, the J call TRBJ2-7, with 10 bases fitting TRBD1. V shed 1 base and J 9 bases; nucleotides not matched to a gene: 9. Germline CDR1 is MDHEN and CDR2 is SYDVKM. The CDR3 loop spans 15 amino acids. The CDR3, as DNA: TGTGCCAGCAGTTTATCCGGGACAGGGGATTTCGGGCAGTACTTC. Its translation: CASSLSGTGDFGQYF.

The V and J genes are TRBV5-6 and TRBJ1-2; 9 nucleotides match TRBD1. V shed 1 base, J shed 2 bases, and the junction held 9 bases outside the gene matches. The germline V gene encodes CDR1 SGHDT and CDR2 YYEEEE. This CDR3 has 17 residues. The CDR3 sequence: CASSLWTGASPNYGYTF. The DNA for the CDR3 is TGTGCCAGCAGCTTGTGGACAGGGGCCTCCCCCAACTATGGCTACACCTTC. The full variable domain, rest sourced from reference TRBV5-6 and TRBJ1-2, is DAGVTQSPTHLIKTRGQQVTLRCSPKSGHDTVSWYQQALGQGPQFIFQYYEEEERQRGNFPDRFSGHQFPNYSSELNVNALLLGDSALYLCASSLWTGASPNYGYTFGSGTRLTVV.

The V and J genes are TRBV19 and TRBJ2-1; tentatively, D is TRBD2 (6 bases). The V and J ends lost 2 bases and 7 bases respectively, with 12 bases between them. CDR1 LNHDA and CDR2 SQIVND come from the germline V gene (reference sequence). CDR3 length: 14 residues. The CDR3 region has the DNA TGTGCCAGTAGTATATTCGGGGCGGGAAATGAGCAGTTCTTC. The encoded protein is CASSIFGAGNEQFF. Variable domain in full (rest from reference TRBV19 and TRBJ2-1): DGGITQSPKYLFRKEGQNVTLSCEQNLNHDAMYWYRQDPGQGLRLIYYSQIVNDFQKGDIAEGYSVSREKKESFPLTVTSAQKNPTAFYLCASSIFGAGNEQFFGPGTRLTVL.

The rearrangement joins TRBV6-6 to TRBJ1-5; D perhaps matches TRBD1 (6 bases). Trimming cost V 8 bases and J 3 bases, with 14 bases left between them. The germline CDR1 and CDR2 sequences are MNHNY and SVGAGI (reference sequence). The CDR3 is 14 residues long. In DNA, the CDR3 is TGTGCCAGCCAATTGGGGGGCTACAATCAGCCCCAGCATTTT. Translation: CASQLGGYNQPQHF.

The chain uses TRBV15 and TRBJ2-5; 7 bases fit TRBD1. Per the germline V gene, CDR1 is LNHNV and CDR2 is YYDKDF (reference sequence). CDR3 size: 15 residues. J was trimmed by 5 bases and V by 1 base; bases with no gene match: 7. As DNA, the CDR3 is TGTGCCACCAGCAGAGCAGACAGGGTCTTGGAGACCCAGTACTTC. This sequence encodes CATSRADRVLETQYF.

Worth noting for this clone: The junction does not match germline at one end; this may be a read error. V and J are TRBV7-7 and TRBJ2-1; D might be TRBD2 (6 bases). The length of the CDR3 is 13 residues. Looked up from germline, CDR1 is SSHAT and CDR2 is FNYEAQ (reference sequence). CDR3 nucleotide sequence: TGTGCTAGCAGCTTAGTAACCGGGAGTGAGCAGTTCTTC. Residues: CASSLVTGSEQFF.

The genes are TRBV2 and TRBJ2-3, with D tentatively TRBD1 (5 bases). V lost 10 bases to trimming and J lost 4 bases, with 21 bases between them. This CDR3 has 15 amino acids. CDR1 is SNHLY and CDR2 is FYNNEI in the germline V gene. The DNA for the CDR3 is TGTGCCATTACAACCAGGGCAGGGAATCCAGATACGCAGTATTTT. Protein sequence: CAITTRAGNPDTQYF.

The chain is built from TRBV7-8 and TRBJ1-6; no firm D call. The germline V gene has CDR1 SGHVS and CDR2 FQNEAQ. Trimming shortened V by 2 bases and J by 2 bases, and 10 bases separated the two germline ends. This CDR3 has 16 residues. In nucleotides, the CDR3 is TGTGCCAGCAGCTTAACGGGGAACCCCTATAATTCACCCCTCCACTTT. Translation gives CASSLTGNPYNSPLHF. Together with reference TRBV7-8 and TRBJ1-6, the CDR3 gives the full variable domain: GAGVSQSPRYKVAKRGQDVALRCDPISGHVSLFWYQQALGQGPEFLTYFQNEAQLDKSGLPSDRFFAERPEGSVSTLKIQRTQQEDSAVYLCASSLTGNPYNSPLHFGNGTRLTVT.

CDR3 DNA: TGTGCCTGGGAGTGGCAGGGTCCGAGTGAAGCTTTCTTT. Encoded protein: CAWEWQGPSEAFF. The rearrangement joins TRBV30 to TRBJ1-1, with D possibly TRBD1 on 5 matching bases. V lost 5 bases to trimming and J lost 7 bases, with 17 bases between them. This CDR3 contains 13 residues. Germline CDR1 and CDR2: GTSNPN and SVGIG (reference sequence).

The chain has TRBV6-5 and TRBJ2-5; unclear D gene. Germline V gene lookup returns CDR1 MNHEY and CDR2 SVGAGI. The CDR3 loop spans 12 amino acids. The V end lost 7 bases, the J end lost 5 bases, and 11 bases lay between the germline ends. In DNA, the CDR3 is TGTGCCAGCAACTCGGCTAGGGAGACCCAGTACTTC. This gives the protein CASNSARETQYF.

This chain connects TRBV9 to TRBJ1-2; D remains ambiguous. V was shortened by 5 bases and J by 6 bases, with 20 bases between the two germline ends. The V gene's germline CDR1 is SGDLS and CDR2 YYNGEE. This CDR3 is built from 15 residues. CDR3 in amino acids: CASRPNLGEGDGYTF. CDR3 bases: TGTGCCAGCAGACCTAATCTTGGGGAGGGAGATGGCTACACCTTC. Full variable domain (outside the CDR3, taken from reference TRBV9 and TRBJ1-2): DSGVTQTPKHLITATGQRVTLRCSPRSGDLSVYWYQQSLDQGLQFLIQYYNGEERAKGNILERFSAQQFPDLHSELNLSSLELGDSALYFCASRPNLGEGDGYTFGSGTRLTVV.

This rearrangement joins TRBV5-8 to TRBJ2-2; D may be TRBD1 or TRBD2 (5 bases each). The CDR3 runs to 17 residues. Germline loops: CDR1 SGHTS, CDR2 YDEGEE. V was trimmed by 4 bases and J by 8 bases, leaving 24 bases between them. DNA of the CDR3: TGTGCCAGCAGCCCGTACCGTAAGACAGCGGTCAGGGGGGAGCTGTTTTTT. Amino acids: CASSPYRKTAVRGELFF.

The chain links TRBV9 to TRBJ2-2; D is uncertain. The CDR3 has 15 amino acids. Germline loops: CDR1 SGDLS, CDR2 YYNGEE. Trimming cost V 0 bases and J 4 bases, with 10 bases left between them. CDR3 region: CASSVVRDSTGELFF. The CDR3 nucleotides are TGTGCCAGCAGCGTAGTTAGGGATTCCACCGGGGAGCTGTTTTTT.

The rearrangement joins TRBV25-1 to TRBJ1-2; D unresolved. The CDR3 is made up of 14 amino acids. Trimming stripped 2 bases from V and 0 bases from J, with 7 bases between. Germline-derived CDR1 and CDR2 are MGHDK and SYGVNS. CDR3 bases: TGTGCCAGCAGTGAAACCGGGACTAACTATGGCTACACCTTC. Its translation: CASSETGTNYGYTF.